The 28 T cell receptor beta chains given below trace back to one sample, sequenced in a study of cytomegalovirus exposure and HLA in healthy donors. The assay was immunoSEQ multiplex PCR, and TCRdb's table has in-frame clones only and misses some. The table includes 150,000 to 250,000 clones, approximately 80% detected once. The sequenced sample consisted of PBMCs. These receptors all stem from a woman between 25 and 40 years old in good health and CMV-seropositive.

The V and J genes are TRBV18 and TRBJ1-1; D ambiguous. Trimming stripped 5 bases from V and 5 bases from J, with 12 bases between. CDR1 and CDR2 (germline): KGHSH, LQKENI. There are 13 residues in the CDR3. CDR3 residues: CASSRIPGTEAFF. CDR3 sequence (DNA): TGTGCCAGCTCAAGAATTCCGGGGACTGAAGCTTTCTTT.

The gene calls are TRBV19 and TRBJ2-2; TRBD1 might be the D (6 bases). This CDR3 comprises 14 residues. V lost 8 bases and J 0 bases, leaving 10 bases between the germline ends. Germline values: CDR1 LNHDA, CDR2 SQIVND (reference sequence). CDR3 nucleotide sequence: TGTGCCAGTCAAAAGGGGGCGAACACCGGGGAGCTGTTTTTT. It yields the protein CASQKGANTGELFF.

This clone occurred a few times. V usage is TRBV18 and J usage is TRBJ2-7; D gene unclear. V shed 0 bases and J shed 9 bases, with 15 bases lying between them. Germline V CDR1 and CDR2: KGHSH, LQKENI. The CDR3 contains 14 residues. The CDR3 DNA reads TGTGCCAGCTCACCACCGTCTTTTGGCGACTGGCAGTACTTC. Translated, it gives CASSPPSFGDWQYF. Drawing the rest from reference TRBV18 and TRBJ2-7, the complete variable domain is NAGVMQNPRHLVRRRGQEARLRCSPMKGHSHVYWYRQLPEEGLKFMVYLQKENIIDESGMPKERFSAEFPKEGPSILRIQQVVRGDSAAYFCASSPPSFGDWQYFGPGTRLTVT.

This clone was recorded only once. The V gene is TRBV2, the J gene TRBJ2-1, with D hard to call. CDR1 and CDR2 (germline): SNHLY, FYNNEI. The CDR3 is 12 amino acids. The V end was cut by 6 bases, the J end by 7 bases, with 10 bases between. The CDR3 sequence: CASRPDGNEQFF. CDR3 nucleotide sequence: TGTGCCAGCAGGCCAGACGGGAATGAGCAGTTCTTC.

This clone was picked up a small number of times. This sequence joins TRBV11-2 and TRBJ2-5; D gene ambiguous. V was cut by 3 bases and J by 5 bases, with 4 bases left in between. The germline V gene encodes CDR1 SGHAT and CDR2 FQNNGV. The CDR3 is 11 residues long. This CDR3 reads CASSFEETQYF. For the CDR3, the DNA is TGTGCCAGCAGCTTCGAGGAGACCCAGTACTTC.

The V gene is TRBV6-1, the J gene TRBJ2-7; 8 nucleotides match TRBD2. The length of the CDR3 is 13 residues. The germline V gene encodes CDR1 MNHNS and CDR2 SASEGT. V shed 8 bases and J 1 base; nucleotides not matched to a gene: 4. CDR3 amino acids: CASATSGSYEQYF. The CDR3 region has the DNA TGTGCCAGCGCCACTAGCGGATCCTACGAGCAGTACTTC.

The rearrangement links TRBV29-1 to TRBJ2-3; 9 nucleotides line up with TRBD1. J lost 3 bases, V lost 4 bases, and 8 bases had no gene match. The CDR3 extends over 15 amino acids. Germline V gives CDR1 SQVTM, CDR2 ANQGSEA. The DNA for the CDR3 is TGCAGCGTTGGTTTCGGGACAGGGAAGACAGATACGCAGTATTTT. Protein sequence: CSVGFGTGKTDTQYF.

This clone was seen only once. This sequence joins TRBV13 and TRBJ2-3, with D maybe TRBD2 (5 bases). CDR3 size: 15 residues. CDR1 and CDR2 from the germline V gene are PRHDT and FYEKMQ (reference sequence). V lost 0 bases and J lost 3, with 10 bases in between. The CDR3 DNA follows: TGTGCCAGCAGCTTAGGGGCAGGCGGGACAGATACGCAGTATTTT. Amino acids: CASSLGAGGTDTQYF.

The chain is built from TRBV27 and TRBJ2-7; unclear D gene. This CDR3 has 13 residues. V was cut by 4 bases and J by 0 bases, with 7 bases left in between. Germline CDR1 MNHEY, CDR2 SMNVEV (reference sequence). CDR3 nucleotide sequence: TGTGCCAGCAGTTACGGTTTCTCCTACGAGCAGTACTTC. Translation gives CASSYGFSYEQYF.

The chain has TRBV9 and TRBJ1-2, with 7 bases fitting TRBD1. The CDR3 has 15 residues. The V and J ends lost 0 bases and 8 bases, in that order; junction bases with no gene match: 10. Germline V CDR1 and CDR2: SGDLS, YYNGEE. This CDR3 reads CASSVATGTDGGYTF. CDR3 in DNA: TGTGCCAGCAGCGTAGCTACCGGGACAGACGGCGGCTACACCTTC.

The chain couples TRBV19 to TRBJ2-7; D may be TRBD2 (6 bases). CDR3 length: 14 residues. CDR1 is LNHDA, CDR2 SQIVND, per germline (reference sequence). V was trimmed by 3 bases and J by 2 bases, leaving 11 bases between them. CDR3 bases: TGTGCCAGTAGTATTAAGGGAGGTCCCTACGAGCAGTACTTC. Protein: CASSIKGGPYEQYF.

This clone occurred once. The V call is TRBV7-8, the J call TRBJ1-2, with D perhaps TRBD1 (5 bases). The CDR3 is 14 residues long. V lost 5 bases to trimming and J lost 3 bases, with 13 bases between them. From germline, CDR1 is SGHVS and CDR2 FQNEAQ. The CDR3 is CASSPGGRDYGYTF. The CDR3 region has the DNA TGTGCCAGCAGCCCGGGGGGTAGGGACTATGGCTACACCTTC.

This clone was detected once. The CDR3 DNA reads TGTGCCAGCAGTGAATTTACAGCCTTGAGCAATCAGCCCCAGCATTTT. Translation gives CASSEFTALSNQPQHF. This chain links TRBV6-1 with TRBJ1-5; D is undetermined. There are 16 residues in the CDR3. Germline V gene data show CDR1 as MNHNS and CDR2 as SASEGT. Deletions cut 2 bases from V and 1 base from J, with 12 bases between.

The J gene is TRBJ2-7, the V gene TRBV27, with 8 bases lining up with TRBD1. Trimming at V came to 5 bases and at J to 4 bases, leaving 10 bases not matched to a gene. The CDR3 extends over 15 amino acids. CDR1 and CDR2 (germline): MNHEY, SMNVEV (reference sequence). DNA of the CDR3: TGTGCCAGCAGTGCCGGGACAGGTATAAATTACGAGCAGTACTTC. It translates to CASSAGTGINYEQYF.

V and J are TRBV27 and TRBJ2-2, with TRBD2 matching over 7 bases. The CDR3 runs to 14 residues. CDR1 MNHEY and CDR2 SMNVEV come from the germline V gene (reference sequence). Trimming at V came to 3 bases and at J to 4 bases, leaving 2 bases not matched to a gene. The CDR3 sequence is CASSFLAVTGELFF. The DNA of the CDR3 is TGTGCCAGCAGTTTCCTAGCGGTCACCGGGGAGCTGTTTTTT.

This chain links TRBV5-1 with TRBJ1-1, with 8 bases matching TRBD1. J gave up 0 bases and V 0 bases, and 4 bases lay outside the gene matches. Per the germline V gene, CDR1 is SGHRS and CDR2 is YFSETQ. There are 16 residues in the CDR3. The CDR3 nucleotides are TGCGCCAGCAGCTTGGGTCCAGGGGGCATGAACACTGAAGCTTTCTTT. Its protein product is CASSLGPGGMNTEAFF.

V and J are TRBV2 and TRBJ1-1; TRBD1 matches at 7 bases. J gave up 4 bases and V 8 bases, and 7 bases lay outside the gene matches. The V gene's germline CDR1 is SNHLY and CDR2 FYNNEI. There are 13 residues in the CDR3. The CDR3 DNA follows: TGTGCCAGCGGACGACAGGGTGGCACTGAAGCTTTCTTT. Translating gives CASGRQGGTEAFF.

The chain links TRBV6-1 to TRBJ2-7; possibly TRBD2 for D (5 bases). This CDR3 is built from 14 residues. V gave up 4 bases and J gave up 0 bases, with 10 bases separating them. The germline V gene encodes CDR1 MNHNS and CDR2 SASEGT. Written as DNA, the CDR3 is TGTGCCAGCAGTGTAATAGGGAGCTCCTACGAGCAGTACTTC. It yields the protein CASSVIGSSYEQYF.

The rearrangement uses TRBV4-1 and TRBJ2-7; the D gene is possibly TRBD2 (6 bases). CDR1 and CDR2 from the germline V gene are MGHRA and YSYEKL. With 1 base removed from V and 3 bases from J, the gap between germline ends came to 16 bases. There are 16 residues in the CDR3. DNA of the CDR3: TGCGCCAGCAGCCAAGTCCTTAGCGGTTCAGACTACGAGCAGTACTTC. This sequence encodes CASSQVLSGSDYEQYF.

The chain couples TRBV9 to TRBJ2-3; 16 nucleotides match TRBD2. The CDR3 extends over 18 amino acids. Germline trimming cut 0 bases from V and 6 bases from J; bases unmatched to any gene: 7. CDR1 is SGDLS, CDR2 YYNGEE, per germline. The CDR3 sequence is CASSVVGTSGRAGDTQYF. The CDR3 bases are TGTGCCAGCAGCGTAGTAGGGACTAGCGGGAGGGCCGGGGATACGCAGTATTTT.

The chain carries TRBV18 and TRBJ1-2; D is perhaps TRBD1 (5 bases). V was pared by 3 bases and J by 7 bases, with 12 bases between. Germline CDR1 and CDR2: KGHSH and LQKENI. This CDR3 has 13 residues. In DNA form, the CDR3 reads TGTGCCAGCTCACCTACCAGGGATCCTGGCTACACCTTC. Translating it yields CASSPTRDPGYTF.

This clone was seen a single time. V gene TRBV25-1 combines with J gene TRBJ2-5, with 10 nucleotides matching TRBD2. Germline CDR1 and CDR2: MGHDK and SYGVNS. The V segment lost 6 bases and the J segment 1 base; nucleotides outside the gene matches: 2. The CDR3 spans 14 residues. The CDR3 protein is CASRPSGGQETQYF. CDR3 nucleotides: TGTGCCAGCAGGCCTAGCGGGGGCCAAGAGACCCAGTACTTC.

The genes are TRBV5-1 and TRBJ2-1; 13 bases line up with TRBD2. Germline assignment: CDR1 SGHRS and CDR2 YFSETQ. This CDR3 has 16 amino acids. With 3 bases clipped from V and 7 bases from J, the junction kept 7 bases outside the gene matches. For the CDR3, the DNA is TGCGCCAGCAGCTGGACTAGCGGGAGTGCTTCTAATGAGCAGTTCTTC. Its translation is CASSWTSGSASNEQFF.

The chain combines TRBV6-5 with TRBJ2-2, with D possibly matching TRBD2 (6 bases). The germline gives CDR1 MNHEY, CDR2 SVGAGI. The CDR3 runs to 15 residues. V lost 5 bases to trimming and J lost 4 bases, with 14 bases between them. CDR3 nucleotides: TGTGCCAGCAGTCGGGACTTCACGGCCACCGGGGAGCTGTTTTTT. It encodes CASSRDFTATGELFF.

The J gene is TRBJ1-5, the V gene TRBV6-1, with D possibly TRBD1 on 6 matching bases. The CDR3 is made up of 15 amino acids. Trimming removed 4 bases from V and 4 bases from J, with 14 bases in between. The germline V gene encodes CDR1 MNHNS and CDR2 SASEGT. The CDR3: CASSALPGENQPQHF. The CDR3 region has the DNA TGTGCCAGCAGTGCTTTGCCAGGGGAGAATCAGCCCCAGCATTTT.

The rearrangement links TRBV27 to TRBJ2-1; 7 positions match TRBD2. Germline CDR1 is MNHEY and CDR2 is SMNVEV (reference sequence). The CDR3 consists of 16 residues. The V gene end was trimmed by 3 bases and the J gene end by 0 bases; junction bases not matched to a gene: 5. The CDR3 protein is CASSLWEGSSYNEQFF. Here the CDR3 DNA reads TGTGCCAGCAGTTTGTGGGAGGGGAGCTCCTACAATGAGCAGTTCTTC.

The chain uses TRBV4-2 and TRBJ1-4; 11 bases align to TRBD1. V lost 0 bases, J lost 6 bases, and 12 bases stayed unmatched. The CDR3 is 19 residues long. Germline-derived CDR1 and CDR2 are LGHNA and YNFKEQ. DNA for the CDR3: TGTGCCAGCAGCCAAGATTTAGGACAGGGGGCGTGGAACGATGAAAAACTGTTTTTT. Its protein product is CASSQDLGQGAWNDEKLFF.

V is TRBV7-9 and J is TRBJ2-1; no definite D call. With 1 base removed from V and 2 bases from J, the gap between germline ends came to 15 bases. The CDR3 is 17 amino acids. Looked up from germline, CDR1 is SEHNR and CDR2 is FQNEAQ (reference sequence). Here the CDR3 DNA reads TGTGCCAGCAGCTTAGTTGACTTATCGCCGACCTACAATGAGCAGTTCTTC. Translated: CASSLVDLSPTYNEQFF.